This TCR beta chain was documented in a study of shared clonotypes between healthy human individuals. J lost 5 bases, V lost 3 bases, and 8 bases had no gene match. The CDR3 is 17 amino acids. The germline V gene encodes CDR1 SEHNR and CDR2 FQNEAQ (reference sequence). Study-level points and caveats: Shared across a handful of donors were around 5% of the naive CD4 clonotypes. The researchers took only blood, and tissue repertoires probably look different.

With respect to this clone: Its antigen is undetermined.

Sequenced by immunoSEQ multiplex PCR; TCRdb stores in-frame clones only, minus some. The sample lists approximately 1.5 million clones; around 98% were seen once. This clonotype was sampled from a young man in good health. The chain links TRBV7-9 to TRBJ2-2, with 11 nucleotides matching TRBD1. The sequenced sample consisted of naive CD4+ T cells sorted from blood. This sample's subset: CD45RA+ positively selected. The CDR3, as DNA: TGTGCCAGCAGCTTGTACCGGGACAGGGGGATAACCGGGGAGCTGTTTTTT. Translating it yields CASSLYRDRGITGELFF.